The subject of this entry is one TCR beta chain. This record comes from a study of blood T cell repertoires in COVID-19. Study-level background: In each case, the material was cDNA or gDNA derived from T cells, B-cell-depleted T cells, or PBMCs.

The assay was immunoSEQ multiplex PCR, and TCRdb's table has in-frame clones only and misses some. The table includes about 64,000 clones, around nine tenths detected once. V was shortened by 1 base and J by 8 bases, with 11 bases between the two germline ends. The CDR3 is 13 amino acids. Germline lookup yields CDR1 MNHEY and CDR2 SVGAGI. The chain has TRBV6-5 and TRBJ1-2; possibly TRBD1 for D (5 bases). The receptor was isolated from a woman of 80 years or more with active COVID-19. The sequenced sample was peripheral blood. Here the CDR3 DNA reads TGTGCCAGCAGTTACTTTGGGGCAGGGGGCTACACCTTC. This encodes CASSYFGAGGYTF.